The rows below give T cell receptor beta chains drawn from one sample of a study of blood T cell repertoires in COVID-19. Sequencing used immunoSEQ multiplex PCR; TCRdb keeps in-frame clones, though not all of them. The sample has about 210,000 clones, roughly nine tenths seen once; the top ten hold roughly 0.69%. Specimen: peripheral blood. All receptors derive from a man aged 35 to 55 with acute or convalescent COVID-19. Both conserved end residues are part of each CDR3. The D gene is left open where the match is weak. Rows give clone size only sometimes, using once, few, many, or a class for an expanded clone.

abundance	v_gene	d_gene	j_gene	CDR3aa	CDR3nt
-	TRBV19	-	TRBJ2-1	CASSTMGRLGNEQFF	TGTGCCAGTAGTACTATGGGCCGTTTGGGCAATGAGCAGTTCTTC
-	TRBV6-4	TRBD2	TRBJ2-3	CASSVLAGSTDTQYF	TGTGCCAGCAGTGTCCTAGCGGGGAGCACAGATACGCAGTATTTT
few	TRBV30	TRBD1	TRBJ1-2	CAWSRGPGGSGYTF	TGTGCCTGGAGTAGGGGCCCAGGGGGAAGTGGCTACACCTTC
-	TRBV11-2	TRBD2	TRBJ2-7	CASSGRLAGGPYEQYF	TGTGCCAGCAGCGGACGACTAGCGGGAGGTCCCTACGAGCAGTACTTC
-	TRBV7-2	-	TRBJ1-1	CASSPGVRDNTEAFF	TGTGCCAGCAGCCCCGGGGTAAGAGATAACACTGAAGCTTTCTTT
-	TRBV2	-	TRBJ2-3	CASSDAGADTQYF	TGTGCCAGCAGTGACGCCGGGGCAGATACGCAGTATTTT
-	TRBV5-1	-	TRBJ2-7	CASSLGHSSYEQYF	TGCGCCAGCAGCTTGGGACACAGCTCCTACGAGCAGTACTTC
-	TRBV29-1	TRBD1	TRBJ1-3	CSVRRDRGNTIYF	TGCAGCGTCCGCCGGGACAGGGGAAACACCATATATTTT
few	TRBV5-1	-	TRBJ2-7	CASSLVVSPYEQYF	TGCGCCAGCAGCTTGGTAGTTTCACCCTACGAGCAGTACTTC
-	TRBV27	-	TRBJ2-7	CASSFTRDSYEQYF	TGTGCCAGCAGTTTTACTCGGGACTCCTACGAGCAGTACTTC
-	TRBV11-3	-	TRBJ2-1	CASSLGGGFSRNEQFF	TGTGCCAGCAGCTTAGGGGGAGGCTTCTCAAGGAATGAGCAGTTCTTC
-	TRBV30	-	TRBJ1-1	CAWTVRTEAFF	TGTGCCTGGACAGTGAGGACTGAAGCTTTCTTT
-	TRBV15	TRBD2	TRBJ2-1	CATSRDVIRGLAGGPAYNEQFF	TGTGCCACCAGCAGAGATGTAATTAGGGGACTAGCGGGAGGGCCCGCCTACAATGAGCAGTTCTTC
-	TRBV28	-	TRBJ2-7	CASSFNSEQYF	TGTGCCAGCAGTTTTAACTCCGAGCAGTACTTC
-	TRBV7-2	-	TRBJ2-1	CASSSAIGVNEQFF	TGTGCCAGCAGCTCAGCTATAGGGGTCAATGAGCAGTTCTTC
-	TRBV30	TRBD2	TRBJ2-3	CAWSRLSSGAITDTQYF	TGTGCCTGGAGTCGACTTTCTAGCGGGGCCATCACAGATACGCAGTATTTT
-	TRBV7-8	TRBD1	TRBJ1-5	CASSPDRVIGQPQHF	TGTGCCAGCAGCCCGGACAGGGTAATCGGTCAGCCCCAGCATTTT
-	TRBV7-3	-	TRBJ1-1	CASSLQGKWTEAFF	TGTGCCAGCAGCTTACAGGGGAAGTGGACTGAAGCTTTCTTT
-	TRBV4-1	TRBD1	TRBJ1-6	CARPTRGLELDTERPLHF	TGCGCCAGGCCCACGAGGGGGCTCGAGTTGGATACGGAACGTCCCCTCCACTTT
-	TRBV6-2/TRBV6-3	-	TRBJ1-2	CASSPGVVEANYGYTF	TGTGCCAGCAGCCCTGGGGTTGTGGAGGCTAACTATGGCTACACCTTC
-	TRBV5-4	TRBD2	TRBJ2-1	CASSVRLAGALTYNEQFF	TGTGCCAGCAGCGTCCGACTAGCGGGGGCCCTCACCTACAATGAGCAGTTCTTC
-	TRBV3-1/TRBV3-2	TRBD1	TRBJ2-7	CASSQPLGTGEEQYF	TGTGCCAGCAGCCAACCACTCGGGACAGGGGAGGAGCAGTACTTC
-	TRBV14	-	TRBJ2-7	CASSHRGLTYEQYF	TGTGCCAGCAGCCATCGGGGGTTGACCTACGAGCAGTACTTC
-	TRBV27	TRBD2	TRBJ2-2	CASSYVGGTGELFF	TGTGCCAGCAGCTACGTGGGGGGGACCGGGGAGCTGTTTTTT
-	TRBV2	-	TRBJ2-2	CAKKRPREDWIAGELFF	TGTGCCAAAAAAAGGCCAAGAGAGGACTGGATCGCCGGGGAGCTGTTTTTT
-	TRBV28	-	TRBJ2-7	CASSLEGYEQYF	TGTGCCAGCAGTTTAGAGGGATACGAGCAGTACTTC
-	TRBV7-2	TRBD2	TRBJ2-1	CASSSQAGGRDEQFF	TGTGCCAGCAGCTCCCAAGCGGGAGGGCGGGATGAGCAGTTCTTC
-	TRBV12-3/TRBV12-4	TRBD1	TRBJ2-7	CASRTTGPYEQYF	TGTGCCAGCAGAACGACAGGGCCCTACGAGCAGTACTTC
-	TRBV18	TRBD2	TRBJ2-3	CASSGLVLGTDTQYF	TGTGCCAGCTCTGGACTAGTTCTGGGCACAGATACGCAGTATTTT
-	TRBV24-1	-	TRBJ1-4	CATSESGPREKLFF	TGTGCCACCAGTGAATCCGGTCCCCGGGAAAAACTGTTTTTT
-	TRBV5-1	-	TRBJ2-3	CASSTGLLVGTDTQYF	TGCGCCAGCAGCACGGGACTGCTTGTTGGCACAGATACGCAGTATTTT